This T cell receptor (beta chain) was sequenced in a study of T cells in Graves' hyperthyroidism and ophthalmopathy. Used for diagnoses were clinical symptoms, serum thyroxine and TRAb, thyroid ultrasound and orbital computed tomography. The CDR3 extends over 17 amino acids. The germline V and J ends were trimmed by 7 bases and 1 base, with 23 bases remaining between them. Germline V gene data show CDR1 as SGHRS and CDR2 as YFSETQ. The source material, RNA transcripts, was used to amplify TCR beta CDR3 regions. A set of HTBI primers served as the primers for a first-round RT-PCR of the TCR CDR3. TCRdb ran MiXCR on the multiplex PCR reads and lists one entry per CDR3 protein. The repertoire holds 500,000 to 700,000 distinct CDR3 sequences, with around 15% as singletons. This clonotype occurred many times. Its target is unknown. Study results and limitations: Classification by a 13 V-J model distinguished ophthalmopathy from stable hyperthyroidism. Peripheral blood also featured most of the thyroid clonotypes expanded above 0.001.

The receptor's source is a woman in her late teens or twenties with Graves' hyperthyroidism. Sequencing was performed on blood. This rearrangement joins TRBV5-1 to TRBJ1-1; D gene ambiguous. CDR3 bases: TGCGCCAGCCGCCCTTTTTCCGGCACAGAGACGAACACTGAAGCTTTCTTT. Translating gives CASRPFSGTETNTEAFF. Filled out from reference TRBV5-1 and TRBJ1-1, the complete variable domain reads KAGVTQTPRYLIKTRGQQVTLSCSPISGHRSVSWYQQTPGQGLQFLFEYFSETQRNKGNFPGRFSGRQFSNSRSEMNVSTLELGDSALYLCASRPFSGTETNTEAFFGQGTRLTVV.